This entry lists 7 T cell receptor beta chains sequenced from one sample in a study of blood T cell repertoires in COVID-19. Some clones are missing from TCRdb's copy, which holds only in-frame ones; the method was immunoSEQ multiplex PCR. The table shows just over 650,000 clones, with 75% to 90% occurring only once. Sequencing used peripheral blood. All receptors come from a woman aged 18 to 35 with acute or convalescent COVID-19.

This clone was recorded a few times. This chain links TRBV28 with TRBJ2-7; D is possibly TRBD2 (6 bases). Looked up from germline, CDR1 is MDHEN and CDR2 is SYDVKM. The CDR3 extends over 13 amino acids. Trimming removed 5 bases at V and 1 base at J, with 9 bases between. The CDR3: CASSPGGSYEQYF. In DNA, the CDR3 is TGTGCCAGCAGTCCCGGGGGATCCTACGAGCAGTACTTC.

The rearrangement uses TRBV15 and TRBJ1-4; D may be TRBD1 (5 bases). With 0 bases removed from V and 4 bases from J, the gap between germline ends came to 9 bases. Germline CDR1 is LNHNV and CDR2 is YYDKDF (reference sequence). The CDR3 length is 15 residues. The CDR3 here is CATSRDRANNEKLFF. In DNA, the CDR3 is TGTGCCACCAGCAGAGACAGGGCGAATAATGAAAAACTGTTTTTT.

J is TRBJ1-1 and V is TRBV15, with no clear D. This CDR3 is 15 amino acids long. The germline V gene encodes CDR1 LNHNV and CDR2 YYDKDF (reference sequence). Between the trimmed V and J ends, which lost 7 bases and 1 base, there was a span of 16 bases. The DNA of the CDR3 is TGTGCCACCACTCGGATGGAGCGCTGGAACACTGAAGCTTTCTTT. Protein: CATTRMERWNTEAFF. Combining the CDR3 with reference TRBV15 and TRBJ1-1 gives the whole variable domain DAMVIQNPRYQVTQFGKPVTLSCSQTLNHNVMYWYQQKSSQAPKLLFHYYDKDFNNEADTPDNFQSRRPNTSFCFLDIRSPGLGDTAMYLCATTRMERWNTEAFFGQGTRLTVV.

This chain uses TRBV19 with TRBJ2-1; D is possibly TRBD1 (6 bases). Germline CDR1 is LNHDA and CDR2 is SQIVND (reference sequence). V lost 5 bases to trimming and J lost 0 bases, with 11 bases between them. This CDR3 has 15 amino acids. The CDR3: CASSSGTSSYNEQFF. The CDR3 nucleotides are TGTGCCAGTAGTTCCGGGACAAGCTCCTACAATGAGCAGTTCTTC.

The chain combines TRBV12-3 or TRBV12-4 with TRBJ2-7; 7 nucleotides match TRBD1. After removal of 5 bases from V and 12 bases from J, the junction contained 13 bases not matched to a gene. The CDR3 sequence is 13 residues long. The CDR3 is CASSPVGQVPSYF. In DNA form, the CDR3 reads TGTGCCAGCAGTCCAGTCGGACAGGTTCCTTCGTACTTC.

This chain links TRBV30 with TRBJ2-7, with D perhaps matching TRBD1 (5 bases). Trimming took 4 bases from V and 7 from J, leaving 17 bases between them. This CDR3 comprises 13 residues. CDR1 and CDR2 from the germline V gene are GTSNPN and SVGIG (reference sequence). The CDR3 loop is CAWKGAQEREQYF. The CDR3, as DNA: TGTGCCTGGAAAGGGGCTCAAGAAAGGGAGCAGTACTTC.

The gene calls are TRBV9 and TRBJ1-2, with D unresolved. Germline V gene lookup returns CDR1 SGDLS and CDR2 YYNGEE. CDR3 length: 14 residues. V shed 4 bases and J shed 5 bases, with 15 bases lying between them. CDR3 DNA: TGTGCCAGCAGCCCACCAGGAGGAATGTATGGCTACACCTTC. Translation gives CASSPPGGMYGYTF.